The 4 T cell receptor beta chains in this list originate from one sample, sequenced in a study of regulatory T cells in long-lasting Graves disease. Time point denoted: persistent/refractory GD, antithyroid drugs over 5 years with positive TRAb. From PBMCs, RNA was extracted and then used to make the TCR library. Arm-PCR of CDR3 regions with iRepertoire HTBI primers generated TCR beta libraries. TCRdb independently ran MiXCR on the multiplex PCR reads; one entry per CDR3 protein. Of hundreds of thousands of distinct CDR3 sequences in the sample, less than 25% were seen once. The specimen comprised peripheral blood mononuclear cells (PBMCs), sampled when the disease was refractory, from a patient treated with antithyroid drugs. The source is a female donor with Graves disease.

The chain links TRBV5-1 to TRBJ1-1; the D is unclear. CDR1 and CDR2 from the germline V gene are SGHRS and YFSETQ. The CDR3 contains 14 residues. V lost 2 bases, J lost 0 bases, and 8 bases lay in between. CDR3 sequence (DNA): TGCGCCAGCAGCTTCGAGGTGATGAACACTGAAGCTTTCTTT. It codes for CASSFEVMNTEAFF.

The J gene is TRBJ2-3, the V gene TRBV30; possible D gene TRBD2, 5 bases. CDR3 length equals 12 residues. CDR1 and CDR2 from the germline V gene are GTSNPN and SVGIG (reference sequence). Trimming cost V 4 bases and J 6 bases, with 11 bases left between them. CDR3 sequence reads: CAWKLALDTQYF. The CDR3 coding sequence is TGTGCCTGGAAGCTAGCATTGGATACGCAGTATTTT. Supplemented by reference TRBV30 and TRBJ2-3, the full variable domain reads SQTIHQWPATLVQPVGSPLSLECTVEGTSNPNLYWYRQAAGRGLQLLFYSVGIGQISSEVPQNLSASRPQDRQFILSSKKLLLSDSGFYLCAWKLALDTQYFGPGTRLTVL.

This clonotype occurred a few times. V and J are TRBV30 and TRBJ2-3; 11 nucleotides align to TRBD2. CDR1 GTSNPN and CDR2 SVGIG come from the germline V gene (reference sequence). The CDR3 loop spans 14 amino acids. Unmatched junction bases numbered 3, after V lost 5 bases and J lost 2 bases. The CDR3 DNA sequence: TGTGCCTGGCAGACTAGCGGGAACACAGATACGCAGTATTTT. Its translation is CAWQTSGNTDTQYF.

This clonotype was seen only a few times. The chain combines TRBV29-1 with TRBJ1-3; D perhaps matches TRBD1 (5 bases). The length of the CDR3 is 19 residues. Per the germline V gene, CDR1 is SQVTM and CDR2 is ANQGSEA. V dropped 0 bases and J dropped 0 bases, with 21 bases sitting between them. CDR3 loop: CSVEDVDRDAAYSGNTIYF. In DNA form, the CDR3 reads TGCAGCGTTGAAGACGTAGACCGGGACGCCGCTTACTCTGGAAACACCATATATTTT.